This T cell receptor (beta chain) was captured in a study of identical twins listed by TCRdb under 2016. Regarding the complete study: To test whether fetal clonotypes persist, the study used deep sequencing on TCR alpha and beta repertoires from monozygotic twins, unrelated adults of various ages, and cord blood. To rule out contamination, replicate twin experiments were performed at different times with different library preparation protocols. The research as a whole found: Abundant cord blood beta clonotypes carried fewer insertions; young adult naive repertoires showed a weaker similar trend, while memory repertoires showed none. Invariant T cells such as MAIT and iNKT could partly confound zero-insertion analyses, although diverse VJ usage argued against such confounding for most clonotypes. Excess twin sharing in beta out-of-frame sequences was weaker because fewer shared sequences lowered the signal-to-noise ratio. Recombination models systematically underestimated out-of-frame TCR alpha sharing in monozygotic twins but agreed with sharing between unrelated individuals. Out-of-frame TCR alpha sequences shared between twins showed an excess of low generation-probability sequences compared with coincidental sharing between unrelated individuals. Because the same donors could not be followed over many years, the conclusions depended on cross-sectional statistical analysis.

All donors were healthy Caucasians. The twin cohort comprised three pairs of female monozygotic twins, all aged roughly 18 to 30 years. Peripheral blood mononuclear cells were the source from which RNA for the TCR libraries was isolated. Libraries were prepared through 5' RACE. Sequenced on an Illumina HiSeq 2000. A universal primer binding site was added through template switching, and the final cDNA carried a unique molecular identifier so that TCR cDNA molecules could be counted accurately. Specific primers in the conserved constant-segment region were used to synthesize first-strand cDNA for the TCR alpha and beta chains. To control for contamination, each cDNA library was double barcoded with a SMART-Mk sample barcode plus Illumina barcodes. Two successive PCR steps introduced TruSeq adapter sequences along with Illumina sample barcodes. Sequencing of the TCR alpha and beta cDNA libraries was done on the Illumina HiSeq platform using custom primers. In the original analysis: Unique molecular identifiers were extracted from raw reads with MiGEC, and CDR3 positions were determined with MiXCR. Recombination models were inferred per individual with the repgenHMM and IGoR tools using an EM algorithm. The analysis of shared clonotypes was done with the tcR package in R, with sharing normalized by the product of cloneset sizes. Out-of-frame nonproductive sequences were analyzed to study raw recombination free of thymic and clonal selection effects. TCRdb reanalyzed the raw reads on its own, using fastp at Q25 for trimming and MiXCR for clone calling, and kept in-frame beta chains. Each CDR3 protein gets just one entry, which takes the most common genes and DNA from the rows behind it. The V and J calls here are based on TCRdb, not the publication. The sample table lists 650,000 to 750,000 distinct CDR3 sequences, 21% of them with a count of one. More than 4% of the sample lies in the top ten.

Only a few counts were recorded for this clonotype. Its antigen target is currently unknown. No much larger clone exists at a distance of one base, and base qualities are not known. The CDR3 spans 16 residues, from the cysteine through the phenylalanine. Of the read, only the CDR3 DNA is kept; its 48 bases are in frame from base 1. These data also formed part of another study, on T cells expressing NK-cell markers. The second investigation adds: In sorted CD3+CD56+NKG2C+, CD3+CD56+NKG2C- and CD3+CD56-NKG2C+ T-cell subsets from several donors, TCR beta-chain repertoires were profiled. Of the eight sequenced donors, seven were found to be HCMV-seropositive and one was found to be HCMV-seronegative. In several experiments an anti-gammadeltaTCR antibody was added to restrict sorting to alphabetaTCR-expressing T cells. For six donors, the dominant CD3+CD56+NKG2C+ clonotypes were among the top 10 CD8+ clonotypes and accounted for roughly 1.0-7.5% of CD8+ T cells. Those dominant clonotypes were again the most abundant among CD3+CD56-NKG2C+ cells in several donors, at roughly 25-60.1%. Whether the expanded NKG2C-expressing T cell clones were specific for HCMV antigens remained unclear. The eight sequenced donors were randomly selected healthy volunteers, three men and five women. HCMV-specific IgG was detected in serum with a commercial ELISA kit to determine HCMV serostatus. Bulk peripheral blood T-cell repertoires were additionally sequenced from unsorted PBMC for about 6 donors. Reads were demultiplexed and grouped by UMI with MIGEC, and clonotypes were assembled and quantified with MiTCR. Only TCR cDNA sequences supported by at least two reads were kept to exclude erroneous sequences. The tcR package was used for downstream repertoire analysis, with clonotypes matched between fractions based on CDR3 nucleotide sequence plus V segment. VDJmatch was used to annotate antigen specificity against VDJdb, with one amino acid substitution in CDR3 allowed.

The specimen sequenced was PBMCs. The V gene is TRBV21-1 and the J gene is TRBJ1-5. TRBV21-1 is a pseudogene segment. This TCR was recovered from a woman aged 18-30 years in good health. The CDR3 protein sequence reads: CASSSRAGGLNQPQHF. The nucleotide sequence is given as TGTGCCAGCAGCTCTAGGGCGGGGGGTCTGAATCAGCCCCAGCATTTT.